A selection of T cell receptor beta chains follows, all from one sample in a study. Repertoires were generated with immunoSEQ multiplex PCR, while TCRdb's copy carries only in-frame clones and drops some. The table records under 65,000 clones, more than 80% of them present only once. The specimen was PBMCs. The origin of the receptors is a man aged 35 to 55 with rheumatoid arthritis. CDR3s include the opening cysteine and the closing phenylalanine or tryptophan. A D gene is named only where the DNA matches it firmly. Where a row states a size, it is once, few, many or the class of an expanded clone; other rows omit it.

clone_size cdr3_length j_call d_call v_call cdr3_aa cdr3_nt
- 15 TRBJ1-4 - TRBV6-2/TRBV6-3 CASSSARMANEKLFF TGTGCCAGCAGTTCCGCCCGGATGGCAAATGAAAAACTGTTTTTT
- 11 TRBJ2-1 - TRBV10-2 CASSDYNEQFF TGCGCCAGCAGTGATTACAATGAGCAGTTCTTC
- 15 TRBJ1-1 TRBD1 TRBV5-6 CASSPDRAGRTEAFF TGTGCCAGCAGCCCGGACAGGGCCGGGCGGACTGAAGCTTTCTTT
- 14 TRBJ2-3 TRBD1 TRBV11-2 CASSWTGRTDTQYF TGTGCCAGCAGCTGGACAGGGAGAACAGATACGCAGTATTTT
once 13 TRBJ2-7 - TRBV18 CASSPRDFYEQYF TGTGCCAGCTCACCCCGGGATTTCTACGAGCAGTACTTC
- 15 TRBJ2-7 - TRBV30 CAWSVRLSLAYEQYF TGTGCCTGGAGTGTAAGGCTGAGTCTAGCCTACGAGCAGTACTTC
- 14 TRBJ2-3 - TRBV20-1 CSASGWGTTDTQYF TGCAGTGCTAGTGGTTGGGGCACCACAGATACGCAGTATTTT
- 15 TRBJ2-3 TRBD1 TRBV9 CASSGGQASTDTQYF TGTGCCAGCAGCGGAGGACAGGCCAGCACAGATACGCAGTATTTT
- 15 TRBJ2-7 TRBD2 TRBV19 CASSTTSRSSYEQYF TGTGCCAGTAGTACGACTAGCCGCAGCTCCTACGAGCAGTACTTC
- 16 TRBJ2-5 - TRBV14 CASSQKRSKPQETQYF TGTGCCAGCAGCCAGAAAAGATCAAAGCCCCAAGAGACCCAGTACTTC
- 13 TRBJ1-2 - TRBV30 CAWSVRANYGYTF TGTGCCTGGAGTGTACGGGCTAACTATGGCTACACCTTC
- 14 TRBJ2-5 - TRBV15 CATSRDFPKETQYF TGTGCCACCAGCAGAGATTTTCCCAAAGAGACCCAGTACTTC
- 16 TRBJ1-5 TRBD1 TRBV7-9 CASSQQGVDSNQPQHF TGTGCCAGCAGCCAACAGGGGGTGGATAGCAATCAGCCCCAGCATTTT
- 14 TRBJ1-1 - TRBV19 CASNEGALGTEAFF TGTGCCAGTAATGAAGGGGCGCTGGGCACTGAAGCTTTCTTT
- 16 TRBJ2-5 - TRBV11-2 CASSDFRTLGQETQYF TGTGCCAGCAGCGATTTTCGGACCTTAGGCCAAGAGACCCAGTACTTC
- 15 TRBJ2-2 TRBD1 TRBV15 CATSRGQGGTGELFF TGTGCCACCAGCAGAGGACAGGGGGGCACCGGGGAGCTGTTTTTT
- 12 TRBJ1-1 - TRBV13 CASSLSPQEAFF TGTGCCAGCAGCTTAAGCCCACAAGAAGCTTTCTTT
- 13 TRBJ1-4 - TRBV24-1 CATSQSGYEKLFF TGTGCCACCAGTCAGTCAGGGTATGAAAAACTGTTTTTT
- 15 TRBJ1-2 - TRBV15 CATSNRDISNYGYTF TGTGCCACCAGCAACCGGGACATCTCCAACTATGGCTACACCTTC
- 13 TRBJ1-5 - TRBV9 CASSVDAGQPQHF TGTGCCAGCAGCGTAGATGCCGGCCAGCCCCAGCATTTT
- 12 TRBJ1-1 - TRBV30 CAWSEVGRGAFF TGTGCCTGGAGTGAAGTTGGGCGAGGAGCTTTCTTT
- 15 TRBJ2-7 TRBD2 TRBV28 CASSSPGTSGYEQYF TGTGCCAGCAGTTCCCCCGGGACTAGCGGCTACGAGCAGTACTTC
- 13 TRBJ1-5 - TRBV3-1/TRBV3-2 CASSRTDNQPQHF TGTGCCAGCAGCCGGACAGACAATCAGCCCCAGCATTTT
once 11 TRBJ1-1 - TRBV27 CASSFSGEAFF TGTGCCAGCAGTTTTTCAGGGGAAGCTTTCTTT
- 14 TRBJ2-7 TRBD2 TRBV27 CASKRQGGTYEQYF TGTGCCAGCAAGAGGCAGGGAGGGACCTACGAGCAGTACTTC
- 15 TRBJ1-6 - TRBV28 CASSAPGRHNSPLHF TGTGCCAGCAGTGCACCGGGACGGCATAATTCACCCCTCCACTTT
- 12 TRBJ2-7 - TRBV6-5 CASSYSGTEQYF TGTGCCAGCAGTTACTCGGGAACCGAGCAGTACTTC
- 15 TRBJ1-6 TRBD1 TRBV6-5 CASSYSWTGGSPLHF TGTGCCAGCAGTTACTCGTGGACAGGAGGGTCACCCCTCCACTTT
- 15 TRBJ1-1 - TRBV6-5 CASSYSAGWYTEAFF TGTGCCAGCAGTTACTCGGCAGGGTGGTACACTGAAGCTTTCTTT
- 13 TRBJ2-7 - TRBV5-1 CASSSWISYEQYF TGCGCCAGCAGCTCCTGGATTTCCTACGAGCAGTACTTC
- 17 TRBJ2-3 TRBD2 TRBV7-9 CASSQRPGGGKSDTQYF TGTGCCAGCAGTCAAAGACCGGGAGGGGGTAAATCAGATACGCAGTATTTT
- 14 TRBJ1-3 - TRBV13 CASSLEGSGNTIYF TGTGCCAGCAGCTTAGAGGGTTCTGGAAACACCATATATTTT
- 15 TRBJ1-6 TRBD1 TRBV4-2 CASSQEQGRVSPLHF TGTGCCAGCAGCCAAGAACAGGGGCGGGTTTCACCCCTCCACTTT
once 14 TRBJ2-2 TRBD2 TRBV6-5 CASRGGTNTGELFF TGTGCCAGCAGGGGGGGGACGAACACCGGGGAGCTGTTTTTT
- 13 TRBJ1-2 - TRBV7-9 CASTRLSDYGYTF TGTGCCAGCACCCGCCTGTCGGACTATGGCTACACCTTC
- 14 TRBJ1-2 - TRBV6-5 CASSYQGGRYGYTF TGTGCCAGCAGTTACCAGGGAGGTCGCTATGGCTACACCTTC
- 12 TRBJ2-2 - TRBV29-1 CSGAQVFGELFF TGCAGCGGTGCACAGGTGTTCGGGGAGCTGTTTTTT
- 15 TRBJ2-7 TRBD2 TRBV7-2 CASSFRTSGNGEQYF TGTGCCAGCAGCTTTCGGACTAGCGGGAACGGCGAGCAGTACTTC
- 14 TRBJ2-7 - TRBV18 CASSPSERTYEQYF TGTGCCAGCTCACCGAGCGAGAGAACCTACGAGCAGTACTTC
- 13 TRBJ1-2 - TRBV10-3 CAISEIGYYGYTF TGTGCCATCAGTGAGATAGGATACTATGGCTACACCTTC
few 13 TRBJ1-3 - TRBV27 CASSARGEDTIYF TGTGCCAGCAGTGCCCGGGGGGAGGACACCATATATTTT